The entry below gives a single TCR beta chain sequence along with its context. Its antigen is currently unknown. With 5 bases clipped from V and 7 bases from J, the junction kept 13 bases outside the gene matches. Germline assignment: CDR1 SGHTA and CDR2 FQGNSA. This CDR3 spans 15 amino acids. A multiplex PCR was run with 60 Vbeta primers and 13 Jbeta primers. Assay: immunoSEQ multiplex PCR; the TCRdb copy retains only in-frame clones and omits some. The repertoire consists of some 180,000 clones, with around 80% occurring once and the leading ten covering around 1.4%. The data were taken from a study of cytomegalovirus exposure and HLA in healthy donors. Study outcomes and limitations: The analysis excluded some indistinguishable V segments, including TRBV6-2 and TRBV6-3.

The source of this sequence is a girl aged 10 to 17 in good health and CMV-seropositive. The sequenced material came from PBMCs. J is TRBJ2-7 and V is TRBV7-2, with 8 positions matching TRBD2. This CDR3 reads CASSVERFSSGEQYF. As DNA, the CDR3 is TGTGCCAGCAGCGTTGAGCGCTTCTCTAGCGGGGAGCAGTACTTC.